This T cell receptor beta chain was sequenced during a study of shared clonotypes between healthy human individuals. The sample holds one count of this clone. The CDR3 loop spans 14 amino acids. With 1 base removed from V and 3 bases from J, the gap between germline ends came to 9 bases. Germline V CDR1 and CDR2: MGHRA, YSYEKL. Assay used: immunoSEQ multiplex PCR; TCRdb lists only in-frame clones, some missing. The sample shows hundreds of thousands of clones, 72% of them seen only once. The sequence was obtained from a woman in her twenties or thirties in good health. J is TRBJ2-5 and V is TRBV4-1; no firm D call. Sequencing used memory CD4+ T cells sorted from blood. Subset indicated: CD45RA-negative fraction. CDR3 sequence (DNA): TGCGCCAGCAGCCAAGTTCCACATAAAGAGACCCAGTACTTC. As protein: CASSQVPHKETQYF.